This TCR beta chain was captured in a study of identical twins. Study results and limitations: Invariant populations such as MAIT and iNKT cells could partly muddle zero-insertion analyses.

TCRdb analysed the 5' RACE reads with MiXCR anew, one entry per CDR3 protein. The sample lists hundreds of thousands of distinct CDR3 sequences, around a sixth occurring once. V shed 5 bases and J 5 bases; nucleotides not matched to a gene: 10. CDR3 length: 15 amino acids. Germline loops: CDR1 SEHNR, CDR2 FQNEAQ (reference sequence). For this clonotype: As yet, its antigen is unknown.

The same data also went into a second study, on T cells expressing NK-cell markers. That report adds: Source material for TCR beta repertoires consisted of sorted CD3+CD56+NKG2C+, CD3+CD56+NKG2C- and CD3+CD56-NKG2C+ T cells. Sequencing covered eight donors, seven HCMV-seropositive and one seronegative. Leadership of the CD3+CD56-NKG2C+ fraction also belonged to these clonotypes in several donors.

The receptor's source is a woman younger than 30 in good health. Sequenced material: PBMCs. The rearrangement uses TRBV7-9 and TRBJ2-3; 7 bases map to TRBD1. The CDR3 DNA is TGTGCCAGCAGCCCTACAGGGGTATACAGAGATACGCAGTATTTT. Translated: CASSPTGVYRDTQYF.